This TCR beta chain was retrieved from a study of blood T cell repertoires in COVID-19. Source study methods: Reference gene primer amplification gave nucleated cell count estimates. Produced via immunoSEQ multiplex PCR; TCRdb's table is partial and in-frame only. That table is the source of V, J and clone size, and D and trimming were worked out from the DNA. The data contain 80,000 to 100,000 clones, about 81% of them singletons. The ends were cut back, 5 bases at V and 4 bases at J, with 11 bases in the middle. The CDR3 spans 14 residues. In germline, CDR1 is MDHEN, CDR2 SYDVKM. The rearrangement joins TRBV28 to TRBJ1-4; possibly TRBD1 for D (6 bases). Sequencing was carried out using peripheral blood. This clonotype was sampled from a man between 65 and 79 years old with acute or convalescent COVID-19. CDR3 residues: CASSPRDINEKLFF. The DNA of the CDR3 is TGTGCCAGCAGTCCCCGGGACATTAATGAAAAACTGTTTTTT.